The present T cell receptor (beta chain) was sequenced within a study of metastatic and nonmetastatic thyroid tumors. The length of the CDR3 is 14 residues. V lost 3 bases to trimming and J lost 4 bases, with 11 bases between them. Germline CDR1 SGHRS, CDR2 YFSETQ. No treatment had been given to any patient before thyroid surgery. Original data processing: The authors used CDR3 differences across clinicopathological groups to build a distant-metastasis classifier for papillary thyroid cancer. TCRdb reanalyzed the PCR reads with MiXCR. TCRdb assigned the V and J calls; the authors' analysis was not used. The sample lists tens of thousands of clones; roughly 15% were seen once.

The rearrangement joins TRBV5-1 to TRBJ1-5, with D uncertain. The clonotype comes from a female donor with papillary thyroid cancer or a benign thyroid nodule (not recorded which). Some clones in this sample may be carry-over from other donors' samples. Sequenced material: blood. CDR3 sequence: CASSSDWNNQPQHF. In nucleotides, the CDR3 is TGCGCCAGCAGCTCTGACTGGAATAATCAGCCCCAGCATTTT.